One sample yielded the 15 T cell receptor beta chains listed below, sequenced in a study of blood T cell repertoires in COVID-19. Some clones are missing from TCRdb's copy, which holds only in-frame ones; the method was immunoSEQ multiplex PCR. The table includes 31,000 or so clones, about 86% detected once. Material for sequencing was peripheral blood. The receptors derive from a human donor with active COVID-19. The donor label of this sample is uncertain.

Here the CDR3 reads CASSYPEDRAEQYF. Written as DNA, the CDR3 is TGTGCCAGCAGTTACCCTGAGGACAGGGCCGAGCAGTACTTC. The chain uses TRBV6-6 and TRBJ2-7; 8 bases align to TRBD1. V lost 2 bases and J lost 6; bases outside the gene matches: 6. This CDR3 has 14 amino acids. The germline V gene encodes CDR1 MNHNY and CDR2 SVGAGI (reference sequence).

The chain is built from TRBV30 and TRBJ2-3; D might be TRBD2 (6 bases). The CDR3 has 13 residues. Germline assignment: CDR1 GTSNPN and CDR2 SVGIG (reference sequence). The V and J ends lost 4 bases and 4 bases respectively, with 12 bases between them. CDR3 coding DNA: TGTGCCTGGAACCGGAGGGGTGCAGATACGCAGTATTTT. Translated: CAWNRRGADTQYF.

CDR3 coding DNA: TGTGCCAGCAGCGTGACTAGCGGGGCCGTCCTCTACGAGCAGTACTTC. Amino acid sequence: CASSVTSGAVLYEQYF. This chain uses TRBV7-2 with TRBJ2-7, with TRBD2 identical over 11 bases. Germline CDR1 SGHTA, CDR2 FQGNSA. V gave up 5 bases and J gave up 3 bases; unmatched junction bases: 9. The CDR3 loop spans 16 amino acids.

The rearrangement links TRBV6-2 or TRBV6-3 to TRBJ1-5, with D possibly matching TRBD1 (6 bases). Germline CDR1 reads MNHEY; CDR2 reads SVGEGT. CDR3 length equals 14 residues. The V gene lost 0 bases and the J gene lost 5 bases, with 8 bases spanning the gap. The CDR3 loop is CASSYSTGHQPQHF. Here the CDR3 DNA reads TGTGCCAGCAGTTACTCAACAGGGCATCAGCCCCAGCATTTT.

This chain uses TRBV5-1 with TRBJ1-1, with TRBD1 matching over 8 bases. V lost 4 bases, J lost 3 bases, and 8 bases stayed unmatched. The CDR3 consists of 15 residues. From germline, CDR1 is SGHRS and CDR2 YFSETQ. The CDR3 reads CASSPSGGVDTEAFF. In nucleotides, the CDR3 is TGCGCCAGCAGCCCGTCAGGGGGCGTCGACACTGAAGCTTTCTTT.

This clone is judged medium-sized (0.01 to 0.1%). The V gene is TRBV11-1, the J gene TRBJ2-1, with 9 bases identical to TRBD1. CDR1 and CDR2 (germline): SGHAT, FQDESV (reference sequence). The CDR3 has 16 residues. With 4 bases clipped from V and 9 bases from J, the junction kept 13 bases outside the gene matches. CDR3 bases: TGTGCCAGCAGCTACTCTTCTGGGACAGGGTTGGGTGAGCAGTTCTTC. As protein: CASSYSSGTGLGEQFF.

V is TRBV6-6 and J is TRBJ1-4, with TRBD1 identical over 8 bases. The CDR3 covers 15 residues. The J segment lost 4 bases and the V segment lost 2 bases, leaving 3 bases of the junction unmatched. Looked up from germline, CDR1 is MNHNY and CDR2 is SVGAGI (reference sequence). CDR3 in DNA: TGTGCCAGCAGTTACCCCGACAGGGGTAATGAAAAACTGTTTTTT. Translation gives CASSYPDRGNEKLFF.

The V call is TRBV2, the J call TRBJ1-5; TRBD1 is a possible D gene (5 bases). The CDR3 has 13 residues. Trimming took off 6 bases at V and 3 bases at J, with 9 bases between the two ends. Germline V CDR1 and CDR2: SNHLY, FYNNEI. CDR3 bases: TGTGCCAGCAGCAGGGAAACCAATCAGCCCCAGCATTTT. Its translation: CASSRETNQPQHF.

The chain combines TRBV6-5 with TRBJ2-1; D is possibly TRBD2 (6 bases). Trimming removed 0 bases at V and 1 base at J, with 10 bases between. This CDR3 spans 16 amino acids. CDR1 is MNHEY, CDR2 SVGAGI, per germline. As DNA, the CDR3 is TGTGCCAGCAGTTACTCGGGCCGGGGGTCCTACAATGAGCAGTTCTTC. This translates into CASSYSGRGSYNEQFF.

V and J are TRBV15 and TRBJ2-1, with 16 nucleotides matching TRBD2. This CDR3 is built from 16 residues. Germline lookup yields CDR1 LNHNV and CDR2 YYDKDF (reference sequence). The trim removed 8 bases at V and 6 bases at J, leaving 7 bases unmatched. CDR3 coding DNA: TGTGCCACCTCGGGACTAGCGGGAGGGGGGGTCAATGAGCAGTTCTTC. Protein: CATSGLAGGGVNEQFF.

This sequence joins TRBV28 and TRBJ1-6; the match to TRBD1 covers 10 bases. This CDR3 is built from 14 residues. V lost 8 bases to trimming and J lost 9 bases; unmatched junction nucleotides: 7. Germline loops: CDR1 MDHEN, CDR2 SYDVKM. CDR3 sequence (DNA): TGTGCCAGCGGCCCGACAGGGGGCTTTTCACCCCTCCACTTT. As protein: CASGPTGGFSPLHF.

A remark on this clone: Germline is not matched at one junction end, which may reflect a read error. CDR3 sequence reads: CASSLLAGQETQYF. The DNA for the CDR3 is TGTGCTAGCAGCTTGCTAGCGGGACAAGAGACCCAGTACTTC. The V gene is TRBV7-7, the J gene TRBJ2-5; 9 bases are shared with TRBD2. Germline V gene data show CDR1 as SSHAT and CDR2 as FNYEAQ (reference sequence). There are 14 residues in the CDR3.

In this sample, this clone turned up a few times. The chain carries TRBV18 and TRBJ2-3; D remains unclear. The CDR3 consists of 12 residues. Between the trimmed V and J ends, which lost 3 bases and 2 bases, there was a span of 3 bases. CDR1 and CDR2 from the germline V gene are KGHSH and LQKENI. The CDR3 nucleotides read TGTGCCAGCTCACCCAACACAGATACGCAGTATTTT. This codes for CASSPNTDTQYF.

The rearrangement joins TRBV6-5 to TRBJ2-7; D ambiguous. Germline assignment: CDR1 MNHEY and CDR2 SVGAGI. V lost 2 bases, J lost 6 bases, and 8 bases lay in between. CDR3 length: 12 amino acids. CDR3 sequence: CASSYPSGEQYF. The CDR3 region has the DNA TGTGCCAGCAGTTACCCCTCGGGCGAGCAGTACTTC.

The chain links TRBV14 to TRBJ2-3, with a possible D match to TRBD2 (6 bases). The CDR3 has 16 residues. V lost 2 bases to trimming and J lost 2 bases, with 14 bases between them. From germline, CDR1 is SGHDN and CDR2 FVKESK. The CDR3 bases are TGTGCCAGCAGCCAATATAGCGGTTTCTCCACAGATACGCAGTATTTT. Translated: CASSQYSGFSTDTQYF.